The 21 T cell receptor beta chains below all came from one sample that was sequenced in a study of T cell responses to AZD1222 COVID-19 vaccine. Assay used: immunoSEQ multiplex PCR; TCRdb lists only in-frame clones, some missing. The profile covers around 110,000 clones, with about 90% appearing a single time and around 7.5% taken by the ten largest. The material was peripheral blood, obtained on day 0 of AZD1222 vaccination. These receptors were collected from an adult in good health.

The CDR3 region is CASSIGGPNTEAFF. The CDR3, as DNA: TGTGCCAGTAGTATCGGAGGGCCGAACACTGAAGCTTTCTTT. V and J are TRBV19 and TRBJ1-1; D gene unclear. The germline CDR1 and CDR2 sequences are LNHDA and SQIVND (reference sequence). V lost 3 bases, J lost 1 base, and 9 bases lay in between. The CDR3 spans 14 residues.

In its sample, this clone was seen once. The chain has TRBV28 and TRBJ1-2, with TRBD1 matching 7 bases. With V trimmed by 5 bases and J by 8 bases, 8 bases remained unmatched. This CDR3 spans 13 amino acids. Germline CDR1 is MDHEN and CDR2 is SYDVKM. CDR3 coding DNA: TGTGCCAGCAGTCCCCCACAGGGGTCGGGCTACACCTTC. This codes for CASSPPQGSGYTF.

The chain has TRBV12-5 and TRBJ1-2, with D perhaps matching TRBD1 (6 bases). The CDR3 sequence is 14 residues long. Trimming shortened V by 3 bases and J by 6 bases, and 14 bases separated the two germline ends. Germline V gives CDR1 LGHNT, CDR2 FRNRAP. The CDR3 nucleotides are TGTGCTAGTGGTTTAACCGACAGGCCCGATGGCTACACCTTC. Translation gives CASGLTDRPDGYTF.

CDR3 sequence (DNA): TGTGCCAGCAGTTTTTTCGGGAGTAAGAACGAGCAGTACTTC. This encodes CASSFFGSKNEQYF. This chain joins TRBV28 and TRBJ2-7; possibly TRBD2 for D (6 bases). Germline-derived CDR1 and CDR2 are MDHEN and SYDVKM. The CDR3 is 14 residues long. V lost 3 bases and J 5 bases, leaving 14 bases between the germline ends.

The rearrangement joins TRBV7-9 to TRBJ1-2; no firm D call. Trimming stripped 5 bases from V and 5 bases from J, with 15 bases between. CDR3 length equals 14 residues. Germline CDR1 SEHNR, CDR2 FQNEAQ (reference sequence). The CDR3 region has the DNA TGTGCCAGCAGCCCCCCGGGCAGCTGGTATGGCTACACCTTC. It yields the protein CASSPPGSWYGYTF. Combining the CDR3 with reference TRBV7-9 and TRBJ1-2 gives the whole variable domain DTGVSQNPRHKITKRGQNVTFRCDPISEHNRLYWYRQTLGQGPEFLTYFQNEAQLEKSRLLSDRFSAERPKGSFSTLEIQRTEQGDSAMYLCASSPPGSWYGYTFGSGTRLTVV.

The rearrangement uses TRBV30 and TRBJ1-2; D is unresolved. Germline V gene data show CDR1 as GTSNPN and CDR2 as SVGIG (reference sequence). The CDR3 covers 14 residues. Trimming pared 4 bases from V and 5 bases from J, leaving 17 bases between. CDR3 DNA sequence: TGTGCCTGGACTACTAGATTCGGCGGGTATGGCTACACCTTC. Protein product: CAWTTRFGGYGYTF.

The chain couples TRBV7-3 to TRBJ1-6; D may be TRBD1 (5 bases). In germline, CDR1 is SGHTA, CDR2 FQGTGA. The CDR3 spans 14 residues. Trimming took off 2 bases at V and 6 bases at J, with 8 bases between the two ends. The CDR3 DNA reads as TGTGCCAGCAGCTTACTAGGGGTTAATTCACCCCTCCACTTT. Its translation: CASSLLGVNSPLHF.

This chain connects TRBV6-5 to TRBJ2-1; D might be TRBD1 (6 bases). From germline, CDR1 is MNHEY and CDR2 SVGAGI. The V end was cut by 5 bases, the J end by 4 bases, with 12 bases between. CDR3 length equals 14 residues. The CDR3 nucleotides read TGTGCCAGCAGTCACAGGGCGGATTACAATGAGCAGTTCTTC. Protein product: CASSHRADYNEQFF.

The gene calls are TRBV25-1 and TRBJ2-1; 9 nucleotides line up with TRBD2. The CDR3 covers 15 residues. Germline-derived CDR1 and CDR2 are MGHDK and SYGVNS. Trimming at V came to 3 bases and at J to 7 bases, leaving 7 bases not matched to a gene. The CDR3 loop reads CASSDRPSGKNEQFF. The CDR3 coding sequence is TGTGCCAGCAGTGATCGGCCTAGCGGGAAAAATGAGCAGTTCTTC.

The chain couples TRBV7-9 to TRBJ1-1, with TRBD1 matching 10 bases. CDR3 size: 16 residues. Germline V gene data show CDR1 as SEHNR and CDR2 as FQNEAQ (reference sequence). J was trimmed by 11 bases and V by 6 bases; bases with no gene match: 18. CDR3 bases: TGTGCCAGCAGACCTTTTGCCGGGACAGGGGCCCTCCATGCTTTCTTT. It specifies CASRPFAGTGALHAFF.

The V and J genes are TRBV4-1 and TRBJ1-6, with D perhaps matching TRBD1 (5 bases). The CDR3 spans 18 residues. The ends were cut back, 0 bases at V and 4 bases at J, with 16 bases in the middle. The germline V gene encodes CDR1 MGHRA and CDR2 YSYEKL. This chain's CDR3 is CASSQDHLSGQYNSPLHF. Here the CDR3 DNA reads TGCGCCAGCAGCCAAGATCATCTGTCAGGGCAGTATAATTCACCCCTCCACTTT.

This clone occurred a few times. Here the CDR3 reads CASSLEEFYGYTF. The CDR3 DNA reads TGTGCCAGCAGCTTAGAAGAGTTCTATGGCTACACCTTC. The chain employs TRBV7-9 and TRBJ1-2; no reliable D call. The CDR3 has 13 residues. Germline V gene data show CDR1 as SEHNR and CDR2 as FQNEAQ (reference sequence). V lost 1 base, J lost 4 bases, and 7 bases lay in between.

V and J are TRBV28 and TRBJ1-5; weak D call: TRBD1 (5 bases). The CDR3 covers 15 residues. With 3 bases removed from V and 7 bases from J, the gap between germline ends came to 16 bases. Germline V gives CDR1 MDHEN, CDR2 SYDVKM. The CDR3 protein is CASSFWGRLEQPQHF. For the CDR3, the DNA is TGTGCCAGCAGTTTCTGGGGGAGGTTGGAGCAGCCCCAGCATTTT.

This rearrangement joins TRBV19 to TRBJ1-6, with TRBD1 matching over 8 bases. Germline V gene sequence: CDR1 LNHDA, CDR2 SQIVND (reference sequence). This CDR3 has 14 amino acids. Trimming at V came to 6 bases and at J to 7 bases, leaving 5 bases not matched to a gene. The CDR3 loop reads CASRTGGWNSPLHF. As DNA, the CDR3 is TGTGCCAGTAGAACAGGGGGTTGGAATTCACCCCTCCACTTT.

The chain combines TRBV28 with TRBJ1-2; the D is unclear. Germline assignment: CDR1 MDHEN and CDR2 SYDVKM. V was pared by 6 bases and J by 7 bases, with 18 bases between. The CDR3 is made up of 14 amino acids. The CDR3: CASRPTGGFVGYTF. The CDR3 nucleotides read TGTGCCAGCAGACCCACGGGTGGTTTCGTTGGCTACACCTTC.

This clone was seen more than once but under ten times. This chain uses TRBV11-2 with TRBJ1-2; no reliable D call. The CDR3 length is 14 residues. CDR1 is SGHAT and CDR2 is FQNNGV in the germline V gene. V lost 1 base, J lost 4 bases, and 10 bases lay in between. The CDR3 DNA reads TGTGCCAGCAGCTTAGTCCGGACGGCCTATGGCTACACCTTC. Its protein is CASSLVRTAYGYTF.

In DNA form, the CDR3 reads TGTGCCAGCTCACCACGAGGATACAATGAGCAGTTCTTC. Its translation is CASSPRGYNEQFF. The V gene is TRBV18, the J gene TRBJ2-1; D is uncertain. V was shortened by 1 base and J by 4 bases, with 5 bases between the two germline ends. Germline V CDR1 and CDR2: KGHSH, LQKENI. The CDR3 runs 13 residues. Full variable domain (outside the CDR3, taken from reference TRBV18 and TRBJ2-1): NAGVMQNPRHLVRRRGQEARLRCSPMKGHSHVYWYRQLPEEGLKFMVYLQKENIIDESGMPKERFSAEFPKEGPSILRIQQVVRGDSAAYFCASSPRGYNEQFFGPGTRLTVL.

The rearrangement uses TRBV15 and TRBJ1-4; 7 bases are shared with TRBD1. CDR1 and CDR2 from the germline V gene are LNHNV and YYDKDF (reference sequence). CDR3 length: 18 amino acids. Trimming took 2 bases from V and 4 from J; bases not matched to a gene: 13. CDR3 loop: CATSRKTGRIYNNEKLFF. As DNA, the CDR3 is TGTGCCACCAGCAGAAAGACAGGGCGCATTTATAATAATGAAAAACTGTTTTTT.

The chain is built from TRBV19 and TRBJ1-1; D is unresolved. The germline V and J ends were trimmed by 5 bases and 7 bases, with 14 bases remaining between them. The CDR3 loop spans 13 amino acids. CDR1 LNHDA and CDR2 SQIVND come from the germline V gene (reference sequence). CDR3 DNA: TGTGCCAGTAGTTTAGGCCCCCAGGTTGAAGCTTTCTTT. It specifies CASSLGPQVEAFF.

V and J are TRBV5-1 and TRBJ2-5, with a weak D call TRBD1 (6 bases). The CDR3 has 13 residues. Germline CDR1 and CDR2: SGHRS and YFSETQ. The V gene lost 4 bases and the J gene lost 5 bases, with 12 bases spanning the gap. In nucleotides, the CDR3 is TGCGCCAGCAGCGTACAGGGTCCTGAGACCCAGTACTTC. Residues: CASSVQGPETQYF.

In its sample, this clone was seen a few times. The chain has TRBV28 and TRBJ1-2, with a weak D call TRBD1 (6 bases). The germline V gene encodes CDR1 MDHEN and CDR2 SYDVKM. The CDR3 runs 15 residues. V was clipped by 6 bases and J by 4 bases, with 18 bases between them. CDR3 sequence: CASRRAGVLLYGYTF. The DNA for the CDR3 is TGTGCCAGCAGACGAGCAGGGGTCCTCCTCTATGGCTACACCTTC.